This entry lists 18 T cell receptor beta chains sequenced from one sample in a study of OX40 agonist ivuxolimab in advanced cancers. Sequencing used immunoSEQ multiplex PCR; TCRdb keeps in-frame clones, though not all of them. This repertoire shows over 35,000 clones, approximately 87% found once; its top ten account for around 35%. The sample in question was CD4+ or CD8+ T cells sorted from blood, obtained in a trial of the OX40 agonist ivuxolimab. Source of these receptors: an adult with an advanced solid tumor such as melanoma, head and neck, liver or kidney cancer.

The chain uses TRBV19 and TRBJ2-5, with D perhaps TRBD1 (5 bases). Per the germline V gene, CDR1 is LNHDA and CDR2 is SQIVND (reference sequence). Trimming cost V 3 bases and J 2 bases, with 7 bases left between them. This CDR3 spans 13 amino acids. Written as DNA, the CDR3 is TGTGCCAGTAGTATGACAGCTCAAGAGACCCAGTACTTC. As protein: CASSMTAQETQYF.

The gene calls are TRBV13 and TRBJ2-7, with TRBD2 matching 14 bases. The CDR3 is made up of 15 amino acids. Germline V CDR1 and CDR2: PRHDT, FYEKMQ (reference sequence). V lost 6 bases, J lost 7 bases, and 8 bases stayed unmatched. Here the CDR3 reads CASSSRTSGGREQYF. In DNA, the CDR3 is TGTGCCAGCAGTTCCAGGACTAGCGGGGGGCGGGAGCAGTACTTC.

Written as DNA, the CDR3 is TGTGCCAGCAGATGGCAGGGGGGTAATCAGCCCCAGCATTTT. Its protein product is CASRWQGGNQPQHF. This sequence joins TRBV6-1 and TRBJ1-5; 7 positions match TRBD1. Germline CDR1 reads MNHNS; CDR2 reads SASEGT. The junction had 6 bases not matched to a gene; V was cut back by 6 bases and J by 4 bases. The CDR3 covers 14 residues.

V usage is TRBV30 and J usage is TRBJ2-5, with D hard to call. This CDR3 comprises 14 residues. From germline, CDR1 is GTSNPN and CDR2 SVGIG (reference sequence). V was pared by 3 bases and J by 4 bases, with 15 bases between. CDR3 residues: CAWSLGMGGETQYF. CDR3 sequence (DNA): TGTGCCTGGAGCTTAGGAATGGGCGGAGAGACCCAGTACTTC.

The rearrangement joins TRBV6-1 to TRBJ2-5, with 9 bases lining up with TRBD2. The DNA end is a closer match to TRBJ2-7, so the J assignment may be wrong. The V gene's germline CDR1 is MNHNS and CDR2 SASEGT. The CDR3 spans 16 residues. This CDR3 reads CASSAIAGVSTYEQYF. CDR3 nucleotide sequence: TGTGCCAGCAGTGCTATAGCGGGAGTATCGACGTACGAGCAGTACTTC.

J is TRBJ1-2 and V is TRBV4-1; TRBD1 might be the D (5 bases). The germline gives CDR1 MGHRA, CDR2 YSYEKL. V lost 1 base and J 0 bases, leaving 9 bases between the germline ends. This CDR3 has 15 residues. CDR3 DNA: TGCGCCAGCAGCCAAGGGCAGGGAGCTAACTATGGCTACACCTTC. It specifies CASSQGQGANYGYTF.

The chain carries TRBV29-1 and TRBJ2-7, with D maybe TRBD2 (5 bases). Germline CDR1 is SQVTM and CDR2 is ANQGSEA. V was pared by 0 bases and J by 2 bases, with 14 bases between. This CDR3 region has 15 residues. This CDR3 reads CSVEDGALGAYEQYF. CDR3 coding DNA: TGCAGCGTTGAAGATGGCGCACTAGGCGCCTACGAGCAGTACTTC.

The chain has TRBV5-6 and TRBJ2-7; the D is unclear. V was cut by 2 bases and J by 4 bases, with 16 bases left in between. The germline V gene has CDR1 SGHDT and CDR2 YYEEEE. This CDR3 contains 15 residues. The DNA of the CDR3 is TGTGCCAGCAGCTTATGGCGGATAAGATATTACGAGCAGTACTTC. It yields the protein CASSLWRIRYYEQYF. Supplemented by reference TRBV5-6 and TRBJ2-7, the full variable domain reads DAGVTQSPTHLIKTRGQQVTLRCSPKSGHDTVSWYQQALGQGPQFIFQYYEEEERQRGNFPDRFSGHQFPNYSSELNVNALLLGDSALYLCASSLWRIRYYEQYFGPGTRLTVT.

The rearrangement joins TRBV28 to TRBJ2-3, with TRBD2 matching over 11 bases. CDR3 length equals 17 residues. The ends lost 2 bases at V and 4 bases at J; junction bases unmatched: 8. Germline CDR1 is MDHEN and CDR2 is SYDVKM. CDR3: CASSLPSSGGRADTQYF. CDR3 DNA sequence: TGTGCCAGCAGTTTACCCTCTAGCGGGGGGCGCGCAGATACGCAGTATTTT.

The V call is TRBV9, the J call TRBJ2-3; D call uncertain. The CDR3 contains 13 residues. V lost 0 bases and J lost 3, with 5 bases in between. Per germline, CDR1 SGDLS and CDR2 YYNGEE. CDR3 in amino acids: CASSVGWTDTQYF. CDR3 nucleotide sequence: TGTGCCAGCAGCGTAGGCTGGACAGATACGCAGTATTTT. Filled out from reference TRBV9 and TRBJ2-3, the complete variable domain reads DSGVTQTPKHLITATGQRVTLRCSPRSGDLSVYWYQQSLDQGLQFLIQYYNGEERAKGNILERFSAQQFPDLHSELNLSSLELGDSALYFCASSVGWTDTQYFGPGTRLTVL.

This clone was counted between two and nine times. V gene TRBV2 combines with J gene TRBJ1-2; unclear D gene. Trimming took 3 bases from V and 2 from J, leaving 7 bases between them. CDR3 length equals 13 residues. The germline gives CDR1 SNHLY, CDR2 FYNNEI. The DNA for the CDR3 is TGTGCCAGCAGTGATCAGGCCAACTATGGCTACACCTTC. Residues: CASSDQANYGYTF.

The chain combines TRBV30 with TRBJ2-7; 7 bases align to TRBD1. V gave up 4 bases and J gave up 1 base; unmatched junction bases: 4. The CDR3 runs 13 residues. Germline lookup yields CDR1 GTSNPN and CDR2 SVGIG (reference sequence). CDR3 sequence (DNA): TGTGCCTGGAAGCCGGGACAGTCCTACGAGCAGTACTTC. It codes for CAWKPGQSYEQYF.

This sequence joins TRBV18 and TRBJ2-3; a possible D gene is TRBD1 (6 bases). This CDR3 contains 16 residues. With 0 bases removed from V and 2 bases from J, the gap between germline ends came to 12 bases. Germline V gene sequence: CDR1 KGHSH, CDR2 LQKENI. In DNA form, the CDR3 reads TGTGCCAGCTCACCACCCAGGACAGACGACACAGATACGCAGTATTTT. Encoded protein: CASSPPRTDDTDTQYF.

J is TRBJ2-3 and V is TRBV18; 7 positions agree with TRBD1. The CDR3 covers 15 residues. Germline CDR1 is KGHSH and CDR2 is LQKENI. V shed 1 base, J shed 4 bases, and the junction held 5 bases outside the gene matches. The CDR3 sequence is CASSPQGAPADTQYF. CDR3 DNA: TGTGCCAGCTCACCACAGGGGGCCCCGGCAGATACGCAGTATTTT. Based on the CDR3 plus reference TRBV18 and TRBJ2-3, the full variable domain is NAGVMQNPRHLVRRRGQEARLRCSPMKGHSHVYWYRQLPEEGLKFMVYLQKENIIDESGMPKERFSAEFPKEGPSILRIQQVVRGDSAAYFCASSPQGAPADTQYFGPGTRLTVL.

This clone was observed once. The chain uses TRBV9 and TRBJ2-3, with D tentatively TRBD1 or TRBD2 (5 bases each). With 4 bases removed from V and 2 bases from J, the gap between germline ends came to 17 bases. The germline CDR1 and CDR2 sequences are SGDLS and YYNGEE. The CDR3 spans 16 residues. In DNA form, the CDR3 reads TGTGCCAGCAGCTACCGATCCGGGACGGCCACAGATACGCAGTATTTT. Translation: CASSYRSGTATDTQYF.

Remarks on this clone: At one end, the junction sequence differs from germline, possibly due to a read error. The chain uses TRBV5-1 and TRBJ1-1; 9 bases align to TRBD1. Germline V lookup: CDR1 SGHRS, CDR2 YFSETQ. This CDR3 contains 15 residues. The CDR3, as DNA: TGCGCCAGCACCAGGACAGGGGAGGTCATCACTAAAGCTTTCTTT. The encoded protein is CASTRTGEVITKAFF.

V gene TRBV14 combines with J gene TRBJ1-6; D gene unclear. Trimming shortened V by 1 base and J by 9 bases, and 4 bases separated the two germline ends. The CDR3 spans 12 residues. The germline V gene encodes CDR1 SGHDN and CDR2 FVKESK. The CDR3 nucleotides are TGTGCCAGCAGCCAAGGGCCTTCACCCCTCCACTTT. This codes for CASSQGPSPLHF.

The V call is TRBV19, the J call TRBJ1-1, with D possibly TRBD1 on 5 matching bases. Germline V CDR1 and CDR2: LNHDA, SQIVND (reference sequence). V lost 0 bases and J lost 4, with 9 bases in between. The CDR3 totals 14 residues. CDR3 sequence (DNA): TGTGCCAGTAGTATAGAAAGAGGGGTCACTGAAGCTTTCTTT. This encodes CASSIERGVTEAFF. Based on the CDR3 plus reference TRBV19 and TRBJ1-1, the full variable domain is DGGITQSPKYLFRKEGQNVTLSCEQNLNHDAMYWYRQDPGQGLRLIYYSQIVNDFQKGDIAEGYSVSREKKESFPLTVTSAQKNPTAFYLCASSIERGVTEAFFGQGTRLTVV.